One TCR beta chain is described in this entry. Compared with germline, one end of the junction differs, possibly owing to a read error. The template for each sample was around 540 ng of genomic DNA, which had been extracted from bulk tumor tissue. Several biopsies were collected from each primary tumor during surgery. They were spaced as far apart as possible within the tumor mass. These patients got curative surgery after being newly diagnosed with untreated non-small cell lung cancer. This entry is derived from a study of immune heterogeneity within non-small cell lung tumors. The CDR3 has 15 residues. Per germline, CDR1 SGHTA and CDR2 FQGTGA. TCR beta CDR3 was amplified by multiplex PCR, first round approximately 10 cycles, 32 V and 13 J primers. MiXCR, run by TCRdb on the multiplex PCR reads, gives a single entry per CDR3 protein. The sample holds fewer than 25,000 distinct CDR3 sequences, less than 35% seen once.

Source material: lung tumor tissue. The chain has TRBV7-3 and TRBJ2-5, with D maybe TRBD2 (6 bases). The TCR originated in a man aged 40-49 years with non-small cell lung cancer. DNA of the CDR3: TGTGCCAGAAGCTTATTTGGAGGGAGAGGAGAGACCCAGTACTTC. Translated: CARSLFGGRGETQYF.